The sequence of this T cell receptor (beta chain) was determined in a study of CD4 T cells in relation to SARS-CoV-2 and coronaviruses. For the study at large: PBMCs were cultured with antigen for 10 days before TCR beta sequencing. The HLA restriction of the shared crossreactive spike epitopes was mapped.

Germline V gene data show CDR1 as LGHDT and CDR2 as YNNKEL (reference sequence). V was pared by 0 bases and J by 2 bases, with 14 bases between. CDR3 length equals 16 residues. On this clone: The antigen is not known.

Whole-study results and caveats: Samples before the pandemic and after infection were not matched within any donor.

The repertoire was sequenced with immunoSEQ multiplex PCR; TCRdb's copy has only in-frame clones and lacks some. The sample lists 35,000 to 50,000 clones, around 80% occurring once. The chain links TRBV3-1 (or the pseudogene TRBV3-2) to TRBJ2-7; a weak D match, TRBD1 (6 bases). This sequence originates from an adult with COVID-19. The sequenced sample consisted of naive CD4+ T cells from PBMCs, cultured in vitro. As for subset: naive CD4+ T cells isolated by negative enrichment. CDR3 nucleotide sequence: TGTGCCAGCAGCCAAGATACGCAGGGGCCCACCTACGAGCAGTACTTC. Amino acid sequence: CASSQDTQGPTYEQYF.